The 15 T cell receptor beta chains listed next were all sequenced from one sample in a study of T cells in Graves' hyperthyroidism and ophthalmopathy (dated by TCRdb to about 2019). Library prep was done by multiplex PCR. The instrument given in TCRdb is Illumina HiSeq 2000. The TCR beta CDR3 regions were amplified from RNA transcripts. For the first round of RT-PCR on the TCR CDR3, the HTBI primer set was used together with the Qiagen OneStep RT-PCR kit. TCRdb's own reprocessing of the public reads used fastp at Q25 and MiXCR and kept productive beta chains. Rows with one shared CDR3 protein collapse into an entry with the most common genes and DNA. This sample has more than 350,000 distinct CDR3 sequences in its table, and about 15% of those were observed once. Approximately 30% of the sample rests with the top ten. Sequencing was performed on blood. All receptors derive from a woman in her thirties with Graves' hyperthyroidism that later progressed to Graves' ophthalmopathy.

The rearrangement joins TRBV6-5 to TRBJ2-1; the D is unclear. Germline CDR1 reads MNHEY; CDR2 reads SVGAGI. The CDR3 extends over 14 amino acids. V was trimmed by 4 bases and J by 1 base, leaving 8 bases between them. This CDR3 reads CASSSYFSYNEQFF. The CDR3 coding sequence is TGTGCCAGCAGTTCCTACTTTTCCTACAATGAGCAGTTCTTC.

Many counts were recorded for this clonotype. The V call is TRBV11-2, the J call TRBJ2-3; D ambiguous. Germline lookup yields CDR1 SGHAT and CDR2 FQNNGV. The CDR3 covers 17 residues. The ends were cut back, 1 base at V and 0 bases at J, with 14 bases in the middle. The CDR3 loop is CASSLGILSASTDTQYF. In DNA, the CDR3 is TGTGCCAGCAGCTTAGGTATTCTTAGTGCTAGCACAGATACGCAGTATTTT.

The chain recombines TRBV20-1 with TRBJ1-3; unclear D gene. V lost 0 bases and J 10 bases, leaving 13 bases between the germline ends. CDR3 length equals 13 residues. CDR1 DFQATT and CDR2 SNEGSKA come from the germline V gene (reference sequence). The CDR3 DNA sequence: TGCAGTGCTAGAGAGCTGGTCTCCGGGACCATATATTTT. The encoded protein is CSARELVSGTIYF.

This clonotype was observed at least ten times. The chain links TRBV6-2 or TRBV6-3 to TRBJ2-7; perhaps D is TRBD1 or TRBD2 (5 bases each). This CDR3 is built from 14 residues. CDR1 is MNHEY and CDR2 is SVGEGT in the germline V gene. V was pared by 6 bases and J by 6 bases, with 18 bases between. CDR3 amino acids: CASRKGGGLGEQYF. The CDR3 nucleotides read TGTGCCAGCAGGAAGGGTGGGGGTTTAGGCGAGCAGTACTTC.

This clonotype occurred many times. This chain joins TRBV18 and TRBJ2-2; perhaps TRBD2 as D (5 bases). Germline V CDR1 and CDR2: KGHSH, LQKENI. The germline V and J ends were trimmed by 5 bases and 8 bases, with 15 bases remaining between them. CDR3 length: 14 residues. CDR3: CASSTEPRAGELFF. CDR3 sequence (DNA): TGTGCCAGCTCAACCGAACCGCGGGCGGGGGAGCTGTTTTTT.

The chain combines TRBV29-1 with TRBJ1-2; possible D gene TRBD1, 5 bases. The CDR3 sequence is 14 residues long. Looked up from germline, CDR1 is SQVTM and CDR2 is ANQGSEA. V dropped 1 base and J dropped 1 base, with 10 bases sitting between them. The CDR3 DNA reads TGCAGCGTTGAAGTTGGGGGGGTTAACTATGGCTACACCTTC. Translated: CSVEVGGVNYGYTF.

This clonotype was seen ten or more times. The chain couples TRBV28 to TRBJ2-3; the match to TRBD2 covers 10 bases. With 10 bases clipped from V and 2 bases from J, the junction kept 9 bases outside the gene matches. Germline V CDR1 and CDR2: MDHEN, SYDVKM. The CDR3 has 15 amino acids. This chain's CDR3 is CATVAGGLSTDTQYF. The CDR3 DNA reads TGTGCCACTGTAGCGGGAGGCCTATCCACAGATACGCAGTATTTT. The full variable domain, its missing parts supplied by reference TRBV28 and TRBJ2-3, is DVKVTQSSRYLVKRTGEKVFLECVQDMDHENMFWYRQDPGLGLRLIYFSYDVKMKEKGDIPEGYSVSREKKERFSLILESASTNQTSMYLCATVAGGLSTDTQYFGPGTRLTVL.

This chain joins TRBV11-3 and TRBJ2-1; 16 bases map to TRBD2. With the DNA end fitting TRBJ2-7 better, the J assignment may be wrong. The CDR3 extends over 16 amino acids. Germline V lookup: CDR1 SGHNT, CDR2 YENEEA. CDR3 in DNA: TGTGCCAGCAGCTCGGGACTAGCGGGGGGGTACAATGAGCAGTACTTC. Translating gives CASSSGLAGGYNEQYF.

This clonotype appeared many times. CDR3 nucleotides: TGTGCCAGCAGCTTCGGGGGCCCAGATACGCAGTATTTT. It translates to CASSFGGPDTQYF. The chain joins TRBV11-2 to TRBJ2-3; either TRBD1 or TRBD2 may fit D (6 bases each). This CDR3 has 13 residues. V lost 3 bases and J 4 bases, leaving 8 bases between the germline ends. CDR1 and CDR2 (germline): SGHAT, FQNNGV.

CDR3 amino acids: CSVSDRGYGNTIYF. CDR3 DNA sequence: TGCAGCGTTTCGGACAGGGGGTATGGAAACACCATATATTTT. The chain joins TRBV29-1 to TRBJ1-3, with 10 nucleotides matching TRBD1. V was clipped by 5 bases and J by 3 bases; unmatched bases: 4. Germline loops: CDR1 SQVTM, CDR2 ANQGSEA. The CDR3 totals 14 residues.

This clonotype was seen only a few times. This sequence joins TRBV20-1 and TRBJ1-2; 7 nucleotides line up with TRBD1. This CDR3 has 14 residues. The germline V gene has CDR1 DFQATT and CDR2 SNEGSKA (reference sequence). Trimming took 6 bases from V and 2 from J; bases not matched to a gene: 9. The CDR3 DNA follows: TGCAGTGCCAGGGGCGGACAGGCGAACTATGGCTACACCTTC. It yields the protein CSARGGQANYGYTF.

There are a few counts of this clonotype. This chain joins TRBV7-2 and TRBJ2-7, with D maybe TRBD2 (5 bases). Trimming shortened V by 4 bases and J by 7 bases, and 8 bases separated the two germline ends. The CDR3 is made up of 11 amino acids. Germline V gene data show CDR1 as SGHTA and CDR2 as FQGNSA. Written as DNA, the CDR3 is TGTGCCAGCAGCTGGGAGCGGGAGCAGTACTTC. Its translation: CASSWEREQYF.

This clonotype was picked up many times. The chain combines TRBV18 with TRBJ2-1; perhaps D is TRBD1 or TRBD2 (5 bases each). Per germline, CDR1 KGHSH and CDR2 LQKENI. V was shortened by 2 bases and J by 10 bases, with 15 bases between the two germline ends. The CDR3 totals 14 residues. In DNA form, the CDR3 reads TGTGCCAGCTCACCATCCGGGGCGGCCGAAGAGCAGTTCTTC. Encoded protein: CASSPSGAAEEQFF.

This sequence joins TRBV29-1 and TRBJ2-5, with 8 bases lining up with TRBD2. The CDR3 is 12 amino acids. Germline assignment: CDR1 SQVTM and CDR2 ANQGSEA. J was trimmed by 5 bases and V by 6 bases; bases with no gene match: 5. This CDR3 reads CSVLAGRETQYF. The CDR3 DNA reads TGCAGCGTCTTAGCGGGACGTGAGACCCAGTACTTC.

This clonotype occurred a few times. This chain links TRBV5-1 with TRBJ2-1, with 9 nucleotides matching TRBD2. The V and J ends lost 4 bases and 5 bases, in that order; junction bases with no gene match: 4. Germline V gene data show CDR1 as SGHRS and CDR2 as YFSETQ. CDR3 length: 14 amino acids. As DNA, the CDR3 is TGCGCCAGCAGCATGAGCGGGGGGAACAATGAGCAGTTCTTC. This encodes CASSMSGGNNEQFF. Combining the CDR3 with reference TRBV5-1 and TRBJ2-1 gives the whole variable domain KAGVTQTPRYLIKTRGQQVTLSCSPISGHRSVSWYQQTPGQGLQFLFEYFSETQRNKGNFPGRFSGRQFSNSRSEMNVSTLELGDSALYLCASSMSGGNNEQFFGPGTRLTVL.